A single sample is the source of the 5 T cell receptor beta chains below, sequenced in a study of siplizumab effects on memory and regulatory T cells (dated by TCRdb to the late 2010s). Library prep was done by the immunoSEQ multiplex PCR assay. TCRdb took this table from immuneACCESS and kept in-frame rearrangements with V and J called. Such tables lack part of the clones; where checked against another copy, unresolved V genes explain under half of the gap, and the rest is unexplained. Counted in this sample were around 100,000 clones; 94% of them appeared once. The ten largest clonotypes hold approximately 1.3% of the sample. Sequencing was done on a sample of non-Treg CD4+ T cells sorted from blood. In light of the paper, this sample's cell subset or site label describes: FACS-sorted unstimulated CD4+ non-regulatory T cells. These receptors were collected from a human donor in good health.

This chain joins TRBV23-1 and TRBJ2-6; D might be TRBD1 or TRBD2, each matching 5 bases. TRBV23-1 is placed among ORFs of uncertain function. With 4 bases removed from V and 1 base from J, the gap between germline ends came to 5 bases. The length of the CDR3 is 14 residues. CDR3: CASSRGSGANVLTF. DNA for the CDR3: TGCGCCAGCAGTCGGGGGTCTGGGGCCAACGTCCTGACTTTC.

This clone was counted a few times. The chain is built from TRBV7-3 and TRBJ2-2, with D uncertain. The CDR3 has 13 residues. Germline V gene lookup returns CDR1 SGHTA and CDR2 FQGTGA. V was shortened by 4 bases and J by 6 bases, with 9 bases between the two germline ends. CDR3 in amino acids: CASSSPPPGELFF. In DNA, the CDR3 is TGTGCCAGCAGCTCACCCCCGCCCGGGGAGCTGTTTTTT.

On this clone: The same CDR3 is also encoded by other DNA sequences in this sample. The chain recombines TRBV6-5 with TRBJ2-7; no definite D call. Trimming removed 2 bases from V and 2 bases from J, with 10 bases in between. CDR1 and CDR2 from the germline V gene are MNHEY and SVGAGI. The CDR3 totals 14 residues. The chain's CDR3 is CASSYRAGPYEQYF. The CDR3 nucleotides read TGTGCCAGCAGTTACAGGGCTGGACCCTACGAGCAGTACTTC.

V gene TRBV5-1 combines with J gene TRBJ2-1; 10 positions agree with TRBD2. The germline CDR1 and CDR2 sequences are SGHRS and YFSETQ. This CDR3 is 15 amino acids long. V was clipped by 2 bases and J by 9 bases; unmatched bases: 8. CDR3 protein: CASSLNLAGDIEQFF. The CDR3 bases are TGCGCCAGCAGCTTAAACCTAGCGGGAGATATTGAGCAGTTCTTC.

J is TRBJ2-5 and V is TRBV28, with TRBD1 matching 7 bases. V shed 3 bases, J shed 5 bases, and the junction held 6 bases outside the gene matches. CDR3 length: 14 amino acids. The germline V gene encodes CDR1 MDHEN and CDR2 SYDVKM. The CDR3 DNA sequence: TGTGCCAGCAGTTTTGGGACAGTTAGGGAGACCCAGTACTTC. It codes for CASSFGTVRETQYF.